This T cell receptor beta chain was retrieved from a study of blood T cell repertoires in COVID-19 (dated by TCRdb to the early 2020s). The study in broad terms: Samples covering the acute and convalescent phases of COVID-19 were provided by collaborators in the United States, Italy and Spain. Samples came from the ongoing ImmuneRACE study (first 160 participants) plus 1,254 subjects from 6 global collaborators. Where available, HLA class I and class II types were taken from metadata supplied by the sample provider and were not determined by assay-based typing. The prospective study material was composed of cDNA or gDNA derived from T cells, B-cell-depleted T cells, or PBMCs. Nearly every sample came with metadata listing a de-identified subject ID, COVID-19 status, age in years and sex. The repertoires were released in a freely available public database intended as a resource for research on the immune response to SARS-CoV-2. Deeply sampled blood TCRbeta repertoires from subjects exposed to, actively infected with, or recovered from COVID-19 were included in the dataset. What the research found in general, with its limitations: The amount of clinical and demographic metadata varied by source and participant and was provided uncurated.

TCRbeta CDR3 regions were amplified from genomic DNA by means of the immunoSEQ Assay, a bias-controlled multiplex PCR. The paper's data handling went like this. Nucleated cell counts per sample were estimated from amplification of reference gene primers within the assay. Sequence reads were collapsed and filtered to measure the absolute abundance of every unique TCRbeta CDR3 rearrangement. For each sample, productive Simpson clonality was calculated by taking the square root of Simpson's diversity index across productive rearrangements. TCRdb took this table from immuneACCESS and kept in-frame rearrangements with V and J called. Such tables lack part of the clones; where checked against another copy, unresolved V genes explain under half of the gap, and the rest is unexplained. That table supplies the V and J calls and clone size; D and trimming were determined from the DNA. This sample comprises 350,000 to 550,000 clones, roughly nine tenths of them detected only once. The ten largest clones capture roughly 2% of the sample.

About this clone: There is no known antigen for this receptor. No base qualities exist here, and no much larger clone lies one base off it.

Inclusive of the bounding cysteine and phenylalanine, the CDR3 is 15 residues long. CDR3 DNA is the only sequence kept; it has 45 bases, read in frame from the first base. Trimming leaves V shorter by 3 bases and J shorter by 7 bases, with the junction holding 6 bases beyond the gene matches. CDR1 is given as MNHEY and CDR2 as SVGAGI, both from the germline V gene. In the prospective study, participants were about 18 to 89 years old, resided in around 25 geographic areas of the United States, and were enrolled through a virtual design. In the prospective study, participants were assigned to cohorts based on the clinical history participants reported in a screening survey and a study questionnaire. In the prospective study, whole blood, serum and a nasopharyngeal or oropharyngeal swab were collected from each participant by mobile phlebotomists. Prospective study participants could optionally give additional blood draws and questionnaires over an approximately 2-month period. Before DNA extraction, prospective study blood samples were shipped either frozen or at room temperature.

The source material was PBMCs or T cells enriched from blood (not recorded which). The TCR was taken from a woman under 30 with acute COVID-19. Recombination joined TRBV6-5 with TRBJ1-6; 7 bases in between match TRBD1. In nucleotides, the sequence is TGTGCCAGCAGTTATACGGGACAGTCGAATTCACCCCTCCACTTT. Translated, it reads CASSYTGQSNSPLHF.